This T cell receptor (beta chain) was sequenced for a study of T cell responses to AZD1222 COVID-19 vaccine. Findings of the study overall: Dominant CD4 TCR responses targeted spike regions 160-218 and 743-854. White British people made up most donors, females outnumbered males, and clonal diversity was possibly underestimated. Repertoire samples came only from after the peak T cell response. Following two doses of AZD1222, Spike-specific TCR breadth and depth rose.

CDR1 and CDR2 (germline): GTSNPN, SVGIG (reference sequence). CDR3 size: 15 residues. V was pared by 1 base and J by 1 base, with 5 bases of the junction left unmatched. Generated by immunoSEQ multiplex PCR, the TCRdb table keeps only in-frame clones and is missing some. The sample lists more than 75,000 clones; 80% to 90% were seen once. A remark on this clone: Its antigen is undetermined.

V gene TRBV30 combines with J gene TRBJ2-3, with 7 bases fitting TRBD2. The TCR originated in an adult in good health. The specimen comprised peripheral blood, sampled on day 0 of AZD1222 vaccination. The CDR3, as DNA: TGTGCCTGGAGTGCTCTTGGGGGGGGCACAGATACGCAGTATTTT. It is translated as CAWSALGGGTDTQYF.